The rows below give T cell receptor beta chains drawn from one sample of a study of vaccination and CD4 T cells after COVID-19. Using its own MiXCR run on the PCR reads, TCRdb lists one record per CDR3 protein. The sample gives 15,000 or so distinct CDR3 sequences, 63% of which show up once; 12% is in the top ten. No antigen has been assigned to these receptors. Sequencing was carried out using CD4+ T cells from blood, cultured in vitro. These receptors were collected from a human donor who had recovered from COVID-19. Both conserved end residues are part of each CDR3. The D gene is left open where the match is weak. Some rows mark clone size as missing; the rest say once, few, many or name a class of expanded clone.

v_gene,abundance,j_gene,d_gene,CDR3nt,CDR3aa
TRBV6-1,-,TRBJ2-2,TRBD1,TGTGCCAGCAGTGCTCAGACAGGGATGACCGGGGAGCTGTTTTTT,CASSAQTGMTGELFF
TRBV2,once,TRBJ1-5,-,TGTGCCAGCGCGTTCAGTTCATCTGGACAGACCAATCAGCCCCAGCATTTT,CASAFSSSGQTNQPQHF
TRBV2,-,TRBJ2-5,-,TGTGCCAGCAGTGAATACAAGACCCAGTACTTC,CASSEYKTQYF
TRBV5-1,-,TRBJ2-5,-,TGCGCCAGCAGCTTGGCGGGGCACCAAGAGACCCAGTACTTC,CASSLAGHQETQYF
TRBV27,few,TRBJ1-5,-,TGTGCCAGCAGTTCGGAGACAGGAACCAATCAGCCCCAGCATTTT,CASSSETGTNQPQHF
TRBV27,-,TRBJ2-7,-,TGTGCCAGCAGTCTGAAACCCGACATCACCTACGAGCAGTACTTC,CASSLKPDITYEQYF
TRBV7-9,-,TRBJ1-5,-,TGTGCCAGCAGTATCACTCATAGCAATCAGCCCCAGCATTTT,CASSITHSNQPQHF
TRBV6-1,-,TRBJ2-7,-,TGTGCCAGCAGATCCGCGGATCCGCTCTACTACGAGCAGTACTTC,CASRSADPLYYEQYF
TRBV25-1,once,TRBJ1-2,TRBD1,TGTGCCAGCAGTGAATCAAACAGGGGGCATTGGGGCTACACCTTC,CASSESNRGHWGYTF
TRBV5-1,-,TRBJ2-5,-,TGCGCCAGCAGGTGGTTCCCGAGGACCCAAGAGACCCAGTACTTC,CASRWFPRTQETQYF
TRBV2,-,TRBJ2-1,-,TGTGCCAGCAGCTGGGTCTATCGGGGTGAGCAGTTCTTC,CASSWVYRGEQFF
TRBV27,few,TRBJ2-3,-,TGTGCCAGCAGTGCATCACAAGGGGGAGGGGTGGATACGCAGTATTTT,CASSASQGGGVDTQYF
TRBV6-1,-,TRBJ1-6,-,TGTGCCAGCATGACGGAGAGCTCCTATAATTCACCCCTCCACTTT,CASMTESSYNSPLHF
TRBV30,-,TRBJ2-3,TRBD2,TGTGCCTGGAGCCACCGGGGGGGGCGCACAGATACGCAGTATTTT,CAWSHRGGRTDTQYF
TRBV20-1,-,TRBJ2-3,-,TGCAGTGCTATGCCCCTTGGGGCGACAGATACGCAGTATTTT,CSAMPLGATDTQYF
TRBV7-2,once,TRBJ2-5,TRBD2,TGTGCCAGCAGCTTACCCCTGGCGCGGGGGGGCTGGGAGACCCAGTACTTC,CASSLPLARGGWETQYF
TRBV2,-,TRBJ1-5,-,TGTGCCAGGGGCCGGGGCGGAGGTAATCAGCCCCAGCATTTT,CARGRGGGNQPQHF
TRBV12-3/TRBV12-4,-,TRBJ1-2,-,TGTGCCAGCAGTTTACCCGGCCCGCCATCCAACGGCTACACCTTC,CASSLPGPPSNGYTF
TRBV10-3,-,TRBJ1-6,-,TGTGCCATCAGTGACCCAAGCTCACCCCTCCACTTT,CAISDPSSPLHF
TRBV20-1,-,TRBJ2-1,TRBD2,TGCAGTGCTAGAGATCGCACTAGCGGGAGTGATGAGCAGTTCTTC,CSARDRTSGSDEQFF
TRBV10-3,once,TRBJ1-6,-,TGTGCCATCAGTGAGTCCGGCAGTGGGTCACCCCTCCACTTT,CAISESGSGSPLHF
TRBV19,-,TRBJ2-3,-,TGTGCCAGTAGTATTTTGGGGGCCACGGCGGGCACAGATACGCAGTATTTT,CASSILGATAGTDTQYF
TRBV24-1,-,TRBJ2-7,-,TGTGCCACCAGTGATCCTACCCTAGGGGTCTACGAGCAGTACTTC,CATSDPTLGVYEQYF
TRBV28,-,TRBJ2-7,-,TGTGCTAGCAGTCCCGGAGGGTCGGCCTACGAGCAGTACTTC,CASSPGGSAYEQYF
TRBV11-3,-,TRBJ2-7,TRBD2,TGTGCCAGCAGCGCAGGGTCCGGGGCGGGGGGACTCTACGAGCAGTACTTC,CASSAGSGAGGLYEQYF
TRBV11-2,-,TRBJ1-2,-,TGTGCCAGCAGCCGCATGGGGCAGGGAATCCAAAACTATGGCTACACCTTC,CASSRMGQGIQNYGYTF
TRBV6-1,-,TRBJ1-5,-,TGTGCCAGCTCCACAGGTTATAGCAATCAGCCCCAGCATTTT,CASSTGYSNQPQHF
TRBV20-1,-,TRBJ1-1,TRBD1,TGCAGTCCGGCGACAGGGGGAATGAACACTGAAGCTTTCTTT,CSPATGGMNTEAFF
TRBV7-2,-,TRBJ1-1,-,TGTGCCAGCTTCTTTCAGGGAAACACTGAAGCTTTCTTT,CASFFQGNTEAFF
TRBV19,-,TRBJ2-2,-,TGTGCCAGTAGTATCAGGGATCGGAGGACCGGGGAGCTGTTTTTT,CASSIRDRRTGELFF
TRBV7-3,once,TRBJ2-4,-,TGTGCCAGCAGCTTAGGGGCAGGGAGTGACATTCAGTACTTC,CASSLGAGSDIQYF
TRBV7-9,-,TRBJ1-5,TRBD1,TGTGCCAGCAGCTTAGGACCCATGAGGGCAGGGGGAAACAATCAGCCCCAGCATTTT,CASSLGPMRAGGNNQPQHF
TRBV6-1,-,TRBJ2-5,-,TGTGCCAGCAGCGATTTGAGCATAGAAGAGACCCAGTACTTC,CASSDLSIEETQYF
TRBV7-2,-,TRBJ1-5,TRBD1,TGTGCCAGCAGCCAGAAGGGACAGGCGAATCAGCCCCAGCATTTT,CASSQKGQANQPQHF